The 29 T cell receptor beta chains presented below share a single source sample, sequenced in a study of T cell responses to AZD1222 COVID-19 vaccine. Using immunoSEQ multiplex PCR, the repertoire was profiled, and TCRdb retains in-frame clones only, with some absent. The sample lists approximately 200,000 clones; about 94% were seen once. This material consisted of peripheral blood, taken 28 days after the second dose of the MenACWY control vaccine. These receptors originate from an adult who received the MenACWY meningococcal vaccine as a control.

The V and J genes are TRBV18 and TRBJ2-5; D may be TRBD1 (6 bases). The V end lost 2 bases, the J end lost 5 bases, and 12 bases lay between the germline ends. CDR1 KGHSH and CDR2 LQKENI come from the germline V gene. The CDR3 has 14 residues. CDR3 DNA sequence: TGTGCCAGCTCACCAAACAGGGTATGGGAGACCCAGTACTTC. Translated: CASSPNRVWETQYF.

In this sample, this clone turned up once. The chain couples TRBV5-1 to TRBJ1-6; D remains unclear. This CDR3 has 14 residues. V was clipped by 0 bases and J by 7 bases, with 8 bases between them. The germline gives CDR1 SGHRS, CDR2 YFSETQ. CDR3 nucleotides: TGCGCCAGCAGCTTGGGTCAGAGGAATTCACCCCTCCACTTT. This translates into CASSLGQRNSPLHF.

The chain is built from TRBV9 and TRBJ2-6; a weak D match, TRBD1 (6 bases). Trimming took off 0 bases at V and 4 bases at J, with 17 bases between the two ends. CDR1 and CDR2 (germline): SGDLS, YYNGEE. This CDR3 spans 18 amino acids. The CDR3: CASSVADSPGRGANVLTF. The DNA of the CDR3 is TGTGCCAGCAGCGTAGCGGACAGCCCTGGCAGGGGGGCCAACGTCCTGACTTTC.

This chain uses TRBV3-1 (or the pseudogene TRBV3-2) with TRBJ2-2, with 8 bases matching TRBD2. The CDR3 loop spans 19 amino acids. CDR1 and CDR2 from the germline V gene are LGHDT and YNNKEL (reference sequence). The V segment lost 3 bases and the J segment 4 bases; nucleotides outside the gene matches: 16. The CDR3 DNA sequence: TGTGCCAGCAGCCAGCCCGATGTATTAGCGGGGAAAGGCACCGGGGAGCTGTTTTTT. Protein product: CASSQPDVLAGKGTGELFF.

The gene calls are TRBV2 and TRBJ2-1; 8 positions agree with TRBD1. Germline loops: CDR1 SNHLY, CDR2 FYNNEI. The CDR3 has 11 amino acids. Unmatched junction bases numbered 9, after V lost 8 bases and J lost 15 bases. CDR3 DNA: TGTGCCAGCGTGCTGAGACAGGGGCCGTTCTTC. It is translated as CASVLRQGPFF.

Written as DNA, the CDR3 is TGTGCCAGCAGCTTAGCGGTTCTAGCGGGGGGATCCACAGATACGCAGTATTTT. Its protein product is CASSLAVLAGGSTDTQYF. The chain links TRBV7-6 to TRBJ2-3; 11 bases agree with TRBD2. This CDR3 is built from 18 residues. In germline, CDR1 is SGHVS, CDR2 FNYEAQ. With V trimmed by 0 bases and J by 2 bases, 7 bases remained unmatched.

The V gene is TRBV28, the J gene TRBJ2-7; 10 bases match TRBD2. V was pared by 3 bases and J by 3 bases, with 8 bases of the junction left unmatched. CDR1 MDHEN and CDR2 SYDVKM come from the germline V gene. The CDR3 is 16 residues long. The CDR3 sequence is CASSFGSSGSRYEQYF. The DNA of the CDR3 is TGTGCCAGCAGTTTTGGGTCTAGCGGGAGCCGCTACGAGCAGTACTTC.

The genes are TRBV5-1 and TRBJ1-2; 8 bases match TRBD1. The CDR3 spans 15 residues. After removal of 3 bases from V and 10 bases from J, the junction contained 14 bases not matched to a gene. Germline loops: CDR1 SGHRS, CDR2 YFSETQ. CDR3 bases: TGCGCCAGCAGCTCTTGGACAGGGAAGGGGGACGCCTACACCTTC. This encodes CASSSWTGKGDAYTF.

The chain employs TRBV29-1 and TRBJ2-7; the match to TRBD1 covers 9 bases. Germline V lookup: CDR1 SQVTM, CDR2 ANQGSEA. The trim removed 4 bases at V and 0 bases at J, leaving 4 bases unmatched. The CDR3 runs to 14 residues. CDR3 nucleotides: TGCAGCGTTGTCCCGGGACAGGGCTCCTACGAGCAGTACTTC. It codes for CSVVPGQGSYEQYF.

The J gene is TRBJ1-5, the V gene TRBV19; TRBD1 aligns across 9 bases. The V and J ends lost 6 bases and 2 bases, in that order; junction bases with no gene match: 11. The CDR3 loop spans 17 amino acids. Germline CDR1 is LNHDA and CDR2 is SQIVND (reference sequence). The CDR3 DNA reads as TGTGCCAGTAGCCTGAGCGGGACAGGGCAAGGCAATCAGCCCCAGCATTTT. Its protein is CASSLSGTGQGNQPQHF.

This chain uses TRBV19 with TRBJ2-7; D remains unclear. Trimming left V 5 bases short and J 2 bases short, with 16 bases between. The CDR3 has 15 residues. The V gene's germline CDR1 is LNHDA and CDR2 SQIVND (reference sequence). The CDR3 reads CASSPRGASAYEQYF. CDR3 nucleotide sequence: TGTGCCAGTAGTCCCCGCGGAGCCTCGGCCTACGAGCAGTACTTC.

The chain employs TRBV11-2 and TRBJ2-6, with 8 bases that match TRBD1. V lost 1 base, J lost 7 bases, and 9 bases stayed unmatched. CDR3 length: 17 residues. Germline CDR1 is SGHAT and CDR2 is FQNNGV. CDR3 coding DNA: TGTGCCAGCAGCTTAGGCCGAGGACAGGGCGGAGCCAACGTCCTGACTTTC. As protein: CASSLGRGQGGANVLTF.

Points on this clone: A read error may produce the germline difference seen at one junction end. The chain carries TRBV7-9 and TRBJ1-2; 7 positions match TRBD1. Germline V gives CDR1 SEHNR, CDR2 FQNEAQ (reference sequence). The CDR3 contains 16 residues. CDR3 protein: CASSPRQGPRIYDYTF. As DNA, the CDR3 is TGTGCCAGCAGCCCGCGACAGGGTCCCCGAATCTATGACTACACCTTC.

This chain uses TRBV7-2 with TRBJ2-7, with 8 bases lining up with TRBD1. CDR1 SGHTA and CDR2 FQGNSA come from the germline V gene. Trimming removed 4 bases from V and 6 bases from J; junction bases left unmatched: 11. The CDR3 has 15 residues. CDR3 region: CASSSQQGELREQYF. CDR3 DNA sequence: TGTGCCAGCAGCTCTCAACAGGGGGAGTTGCGCGAGCAGTACTTC.

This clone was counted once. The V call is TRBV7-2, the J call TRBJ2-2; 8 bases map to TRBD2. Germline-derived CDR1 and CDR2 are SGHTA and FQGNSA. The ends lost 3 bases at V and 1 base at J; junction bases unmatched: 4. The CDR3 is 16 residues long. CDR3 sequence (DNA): TGTGCCAGCAGCTTTCGGCTAGCGGGGAACACCGGGGAGCTGTTTTTT. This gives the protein CASSFRLAGNTGELFF. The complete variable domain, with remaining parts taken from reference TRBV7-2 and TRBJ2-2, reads GAGVSQSPSNKVTEKGKDVELRCDPISGHTALYWYRQSLGQGLEFLIYFQGNSAPDKSGLPSDRFSAERTGGSVSTLTIQRTQQEDSAVYLCASSFRLAGNTGELFFGEGSRLTVL.

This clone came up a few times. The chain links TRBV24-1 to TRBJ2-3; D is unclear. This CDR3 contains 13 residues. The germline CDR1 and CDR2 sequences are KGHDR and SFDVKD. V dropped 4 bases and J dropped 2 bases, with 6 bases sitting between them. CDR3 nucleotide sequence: TGTGCCACCAGTGAGTCGGCCACAGATACGCAGTATTTT. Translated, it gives CATSESATDTQYF.

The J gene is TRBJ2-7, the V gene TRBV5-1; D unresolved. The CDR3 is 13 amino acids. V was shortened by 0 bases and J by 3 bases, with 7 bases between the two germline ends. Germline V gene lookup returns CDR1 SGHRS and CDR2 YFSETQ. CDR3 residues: CASSLGRRYEQYF. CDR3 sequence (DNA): TGCGCCAGCAGCTTGGGACGGCGCTACGAGCAGTACTTC.

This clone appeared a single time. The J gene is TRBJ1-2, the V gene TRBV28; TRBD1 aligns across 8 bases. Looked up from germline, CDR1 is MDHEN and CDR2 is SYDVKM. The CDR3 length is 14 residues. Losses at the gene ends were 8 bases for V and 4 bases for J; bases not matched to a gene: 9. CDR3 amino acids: CASEQSGTGYGYTF. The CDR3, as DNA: TGTGCCAGCGAACAAAGTGGGACAGGCTATGGCTACACCTTC.

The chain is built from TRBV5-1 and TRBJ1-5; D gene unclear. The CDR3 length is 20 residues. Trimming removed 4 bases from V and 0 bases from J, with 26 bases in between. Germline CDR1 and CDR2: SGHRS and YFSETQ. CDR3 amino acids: CASSRGLQPPRPYSNQPQHF. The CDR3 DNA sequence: TGCGCCAGCAGCCGCGGATTGCAGCCTCCAAGACCTTATAGCAATCAGCCCCAGCATTTT.

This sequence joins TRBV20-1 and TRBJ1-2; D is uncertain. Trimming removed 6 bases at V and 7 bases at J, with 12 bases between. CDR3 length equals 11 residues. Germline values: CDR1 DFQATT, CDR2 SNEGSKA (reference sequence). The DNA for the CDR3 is TGCAGTGCACCTAACCCCCCTGGCTACACCTTC. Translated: CSAPNPPGYTF.

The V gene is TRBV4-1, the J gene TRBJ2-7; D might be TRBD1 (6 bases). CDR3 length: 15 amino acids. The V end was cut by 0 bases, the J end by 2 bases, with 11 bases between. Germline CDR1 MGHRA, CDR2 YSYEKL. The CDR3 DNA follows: TGCGCCAGCAGCCAAGAGCGGACAGTCACCTACGAGCAGTACTTC. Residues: CASSQERTVTYEQYF.

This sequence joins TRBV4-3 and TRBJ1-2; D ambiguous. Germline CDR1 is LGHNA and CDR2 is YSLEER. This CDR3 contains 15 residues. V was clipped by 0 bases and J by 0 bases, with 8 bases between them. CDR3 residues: CASSQDAGTNYGYTF. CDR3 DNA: TGCGCCAGCAGCCAAGATGCGGGAACTAACTATGGCTACACCTTC.

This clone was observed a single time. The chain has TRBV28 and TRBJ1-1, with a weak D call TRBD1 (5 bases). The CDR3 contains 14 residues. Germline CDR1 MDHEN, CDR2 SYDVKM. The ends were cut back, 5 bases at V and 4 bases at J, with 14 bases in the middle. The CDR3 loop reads CASSDPGGGTEAFF. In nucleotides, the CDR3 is TGTGCCAGCAGTGACCCTGGGGGGGGCACTGAAGCTTTCTTT.

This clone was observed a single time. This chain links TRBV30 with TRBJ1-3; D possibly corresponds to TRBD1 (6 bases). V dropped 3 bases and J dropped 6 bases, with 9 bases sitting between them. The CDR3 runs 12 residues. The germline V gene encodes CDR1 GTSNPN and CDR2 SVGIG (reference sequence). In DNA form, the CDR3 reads TGTGCCTGGAGGGGACACCTAAACACCATATATTTT. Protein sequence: CAWRGHLNTIYF.

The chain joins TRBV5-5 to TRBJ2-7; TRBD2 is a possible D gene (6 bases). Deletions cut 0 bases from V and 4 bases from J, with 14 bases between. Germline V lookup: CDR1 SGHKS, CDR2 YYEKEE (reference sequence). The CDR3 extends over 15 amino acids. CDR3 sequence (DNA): TGTGCCAGCAGCTTGGGGACTACCGAATATTACGAGCAGTACTTC. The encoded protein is CASSLGTTEYYEQYF.

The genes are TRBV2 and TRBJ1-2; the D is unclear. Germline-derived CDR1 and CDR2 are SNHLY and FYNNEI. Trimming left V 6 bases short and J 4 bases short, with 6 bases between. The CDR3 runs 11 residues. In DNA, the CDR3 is TGTGCCAGCAGATTTGGCTATGGCTACACCTTC. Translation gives CASRFGYGYTF.

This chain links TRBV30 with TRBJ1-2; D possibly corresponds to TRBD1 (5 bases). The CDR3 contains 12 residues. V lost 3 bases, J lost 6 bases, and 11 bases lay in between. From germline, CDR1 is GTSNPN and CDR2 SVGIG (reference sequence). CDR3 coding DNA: TGTGCCTGGAGCGACTCGGGGCATGGCTACACCTTC. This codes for CAWSDSGHGYTF.

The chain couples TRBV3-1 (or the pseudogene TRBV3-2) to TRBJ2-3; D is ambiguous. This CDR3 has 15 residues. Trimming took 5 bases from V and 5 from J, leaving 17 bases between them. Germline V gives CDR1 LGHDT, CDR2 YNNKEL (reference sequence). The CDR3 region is CASSSRPLSIDTQYF. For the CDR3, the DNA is TGTGCCAGCAGCTCGAGACCGCTCTCTATAGATACGCAGTATTTT.

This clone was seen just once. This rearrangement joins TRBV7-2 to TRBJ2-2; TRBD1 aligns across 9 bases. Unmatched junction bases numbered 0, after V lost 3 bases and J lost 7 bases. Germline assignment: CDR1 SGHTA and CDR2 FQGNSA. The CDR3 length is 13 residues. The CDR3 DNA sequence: TGTGCCAGCAGCTTGGGACAGGGCGGGGAGCTGTTTTTT. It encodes CASSLGQGGELFF.